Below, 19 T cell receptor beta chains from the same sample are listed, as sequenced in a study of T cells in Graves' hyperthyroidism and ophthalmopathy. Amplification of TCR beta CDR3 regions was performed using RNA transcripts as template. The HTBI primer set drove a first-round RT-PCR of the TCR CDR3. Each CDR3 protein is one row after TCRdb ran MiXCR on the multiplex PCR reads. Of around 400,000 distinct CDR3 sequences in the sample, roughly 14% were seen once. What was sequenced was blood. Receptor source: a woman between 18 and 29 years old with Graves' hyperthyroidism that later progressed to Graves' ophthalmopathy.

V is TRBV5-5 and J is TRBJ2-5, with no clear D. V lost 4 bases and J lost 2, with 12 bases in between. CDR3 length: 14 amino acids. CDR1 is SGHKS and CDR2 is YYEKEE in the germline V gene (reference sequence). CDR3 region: CASSLAPLQETQYF. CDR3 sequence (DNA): TGTGCCAGCAGCCTGGCGCCACTTCAAGAGACCCAGTACTTC.

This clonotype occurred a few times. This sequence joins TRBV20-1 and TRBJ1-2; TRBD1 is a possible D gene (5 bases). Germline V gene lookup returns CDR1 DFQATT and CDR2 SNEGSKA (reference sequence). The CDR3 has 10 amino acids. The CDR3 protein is CGGISYGYTF. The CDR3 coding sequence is TGCGGGGGAATTAGCTATGGCTACACCTTC.

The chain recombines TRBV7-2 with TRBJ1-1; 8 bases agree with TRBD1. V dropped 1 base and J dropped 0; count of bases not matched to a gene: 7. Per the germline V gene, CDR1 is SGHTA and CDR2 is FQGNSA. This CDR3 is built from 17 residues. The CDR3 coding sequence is TGTGCCAGCAGCTTAGTAGGGACAGGAGCCATGAACACTGAAGCTTTCTTT. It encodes CASSLVGTGAMNTEAFF.

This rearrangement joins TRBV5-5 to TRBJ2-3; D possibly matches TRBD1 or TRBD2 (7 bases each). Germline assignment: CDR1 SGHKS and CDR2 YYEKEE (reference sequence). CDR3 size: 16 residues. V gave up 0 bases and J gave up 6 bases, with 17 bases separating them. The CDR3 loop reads CASSLVMAGGADTQYF. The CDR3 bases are TGTGCCAGCAGCTTGGTAATGGCAGGGGGGGCGGATACGCAGTATTTT.

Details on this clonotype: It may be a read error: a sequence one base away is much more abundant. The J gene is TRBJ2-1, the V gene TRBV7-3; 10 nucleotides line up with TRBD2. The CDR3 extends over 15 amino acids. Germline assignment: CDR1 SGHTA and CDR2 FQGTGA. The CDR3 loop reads CAGSLTSGEYNEQFF. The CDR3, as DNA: TGTGCCGGCAGCCTTACTAGCGGGGAGTACAATGAGCAGTTCTTC.

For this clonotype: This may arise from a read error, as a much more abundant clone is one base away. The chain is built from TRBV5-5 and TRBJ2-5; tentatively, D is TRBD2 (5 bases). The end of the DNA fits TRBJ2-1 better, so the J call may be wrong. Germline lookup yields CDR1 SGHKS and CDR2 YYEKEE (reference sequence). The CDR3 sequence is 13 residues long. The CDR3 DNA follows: TGTGCCAGCAGCTTGGCCGGGATAGAGACCCAGTTCTTC. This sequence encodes CASSLAGIETQFF.

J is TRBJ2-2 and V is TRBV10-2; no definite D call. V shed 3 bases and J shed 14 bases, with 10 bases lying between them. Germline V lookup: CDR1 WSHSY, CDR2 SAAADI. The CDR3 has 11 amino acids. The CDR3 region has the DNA TGCGCCAGCAGTGACCCCGGGCTCCTGTTTTTT. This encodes CASSDPGLLFF.

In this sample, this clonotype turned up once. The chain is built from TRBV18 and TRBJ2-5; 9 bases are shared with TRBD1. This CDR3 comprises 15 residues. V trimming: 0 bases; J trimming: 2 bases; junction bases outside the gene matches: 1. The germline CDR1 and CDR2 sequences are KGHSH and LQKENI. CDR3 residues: CASSPPGTGQETQYF. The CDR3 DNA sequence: TGTGCCAGCTCACCACCGGGGACAGGGCAAGAGACCCAGTACTTC. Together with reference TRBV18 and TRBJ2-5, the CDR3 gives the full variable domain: NAGVMQNPRHLVRRRGQEARLRCSPMKGHSHVYWYRQLPEEGLKFMVYLQKENIIDESGMPKERFSAEFPKEGPSILRIQQVVRGDSAAYFCASSPPGTGQETQYFGPGTRLLVL.

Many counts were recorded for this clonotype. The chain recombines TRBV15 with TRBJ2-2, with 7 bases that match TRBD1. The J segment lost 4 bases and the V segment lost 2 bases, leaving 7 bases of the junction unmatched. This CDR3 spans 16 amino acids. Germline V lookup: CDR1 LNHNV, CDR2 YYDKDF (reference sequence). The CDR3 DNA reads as TGTGCCACCAGCAGATCCGGGACAGTCGGCACCGGGGAGCTGTTTTTT. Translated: CATSRSGTVGTGELFF. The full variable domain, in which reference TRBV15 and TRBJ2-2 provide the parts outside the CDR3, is DAMVIQNPRYQVTQFGKPVTLSCSQTLNHNVMYWYQQKSSQAPKLLFHYYDKDFNNEADTPDNFQSRRPNTSFCFLDIRSPGLGDTAMYLCATSRSGTVGTGELFFGEGSRLTVL.

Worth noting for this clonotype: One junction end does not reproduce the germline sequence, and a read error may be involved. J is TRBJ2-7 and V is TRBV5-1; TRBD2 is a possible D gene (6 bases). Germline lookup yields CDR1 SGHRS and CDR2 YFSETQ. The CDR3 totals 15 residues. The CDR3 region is CASSLVEGPGYEQYF. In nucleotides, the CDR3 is TGTGCCAGCAGCTTGGTGGAGGGGCCAGGCTACGAGCAGTACTTC.

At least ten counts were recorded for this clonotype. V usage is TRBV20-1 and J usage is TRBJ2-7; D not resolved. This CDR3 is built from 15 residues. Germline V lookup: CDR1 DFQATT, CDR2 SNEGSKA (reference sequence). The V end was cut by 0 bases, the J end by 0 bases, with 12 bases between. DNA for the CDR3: TGCAGTGCTAGAGATAGTTCAGGCAGCTCCTACGAGCAGTACTTC. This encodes CSARDSSGSSYEQYF.

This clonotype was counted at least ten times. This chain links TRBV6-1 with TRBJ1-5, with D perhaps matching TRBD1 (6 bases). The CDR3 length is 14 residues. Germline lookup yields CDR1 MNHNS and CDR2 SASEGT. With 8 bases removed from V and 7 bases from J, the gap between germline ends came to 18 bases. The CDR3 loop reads CASGAGGGEQPQHF. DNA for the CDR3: TGTGCCAGCGGGGCGGGGGGCGGGGAGCAGCCCCAGCATTTT.

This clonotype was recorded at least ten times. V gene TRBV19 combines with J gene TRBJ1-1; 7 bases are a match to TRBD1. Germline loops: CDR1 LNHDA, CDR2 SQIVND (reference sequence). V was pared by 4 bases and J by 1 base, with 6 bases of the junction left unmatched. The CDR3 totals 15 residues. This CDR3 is CASSTSRDRNTEAFF. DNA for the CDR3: TGTGCCAGTAGTACGAGTAGGGACAGGAACACTGAAGCTTTCTTT.

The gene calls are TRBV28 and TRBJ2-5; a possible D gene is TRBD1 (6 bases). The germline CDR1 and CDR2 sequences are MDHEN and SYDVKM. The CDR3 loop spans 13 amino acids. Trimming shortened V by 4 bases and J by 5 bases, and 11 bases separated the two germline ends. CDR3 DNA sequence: TGTGCCAGCAGTTCCGACAGGTTGGAGACCCAGTACTTC. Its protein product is CASSSDRLETQYF. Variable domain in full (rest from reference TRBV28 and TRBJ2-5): DVKVTQSSRYLVKRTGEKVFLECVQDMDHENMFWYRQDPGLGLRLIYFSYDVKMKEKGDIPEGYSVSREKKERFSLILESASTNQTSMYLCASSSDRLETQYFGPGTRLLVL.

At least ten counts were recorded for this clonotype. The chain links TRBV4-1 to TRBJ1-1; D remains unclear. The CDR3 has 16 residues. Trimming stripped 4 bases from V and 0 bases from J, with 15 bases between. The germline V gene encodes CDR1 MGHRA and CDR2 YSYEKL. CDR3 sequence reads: CASSPAFIEMNTEAFF. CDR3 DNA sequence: TGCGCCAGCAGCCCGGCCTTTATAGAGATGAACACTGAAGCTTTCTTT.

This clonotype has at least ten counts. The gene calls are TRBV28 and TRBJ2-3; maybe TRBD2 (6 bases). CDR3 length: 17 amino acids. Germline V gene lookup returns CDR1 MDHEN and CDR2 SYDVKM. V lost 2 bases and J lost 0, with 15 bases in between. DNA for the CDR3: TGTGCCAGCAGTTTAGGGATGGGAGGTACGAGCACAGATACGCAGTATTTT. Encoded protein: CASSLGMGGTSTDTQYF.

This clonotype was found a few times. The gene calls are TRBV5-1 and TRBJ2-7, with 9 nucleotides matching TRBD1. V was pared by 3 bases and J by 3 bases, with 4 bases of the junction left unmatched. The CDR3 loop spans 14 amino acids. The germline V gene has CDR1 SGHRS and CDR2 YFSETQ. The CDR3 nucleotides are TGCGCCAGCAGCTGGTCGACAGGGGGCTACGAGCAGTACTTC. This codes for CASSWSTGGYEQYF.

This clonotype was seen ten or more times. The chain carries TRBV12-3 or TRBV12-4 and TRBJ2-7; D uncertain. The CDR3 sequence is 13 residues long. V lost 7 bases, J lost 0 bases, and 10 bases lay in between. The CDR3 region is CASTRRDSYEQYF. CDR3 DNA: TGTGCCAGCACGCGACGTGACTCCTACGAGCAGTACTTC.

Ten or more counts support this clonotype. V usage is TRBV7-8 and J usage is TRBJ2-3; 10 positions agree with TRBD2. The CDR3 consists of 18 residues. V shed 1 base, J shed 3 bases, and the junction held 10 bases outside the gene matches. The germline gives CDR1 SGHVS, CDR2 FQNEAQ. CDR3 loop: CASSLVSSGSIGTDTQYF. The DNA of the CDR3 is TGTGCCAGCAGCTTAGTCTCTAGCGGGAGTATCGGGACAGATACGCAGTATTTT. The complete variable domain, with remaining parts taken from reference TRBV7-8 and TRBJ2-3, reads GAGVSQSPRYKVAKRGQDVALRCDPISGHVSLFWYQQALGQGPEFLTYFQNEAQLDKSGLPSDRFFAERPEGSVSTLKIQRTQQEDSAVYLCASSLVSSGSIGTDTQYFGPGTRLTVL.